The 21 T cell receptor beta chains given below trace back to one sample, sequenced in a study of OX40 agonist ivuxolimab in advanced cancers. Using immunoSEQ multiplex PCR, the repertoire was profiled, and TCRdb retains in-frame clones only, with some absent. The sample records approximately 60,000 clones, 84% being singletons. The sequencing here drew on CD4+ or CD8+ T cells sorted from blood, taken in a trial of the OX40 agonist ivuxolimab. Receptor source: an adult with an advanced solid tumor such as melanoma, head and neck, liver or kidney cancer.

The rearrangement joins TRBV4-2 to TRBJ2-3; D might be TRBD2 (7 bases). The germline gives CDR1 LGHNA, CDR2 YNFKEQ. The CDR3 has 17 residues. V was cut by 0 bases and J by 4 bases, with 17 bases left in between. The CDR3 region is CASSQDQGGGPADTQYF. The CDR3, as DNA: TGTGCCAGCAGCCAAGATCAAGGGGGAGGGCCGGCAGATACGCAGTATTTT.

The rearrangement joins TRBV9 to TRBJ2-7; 9 bases align to TRBD2. CDR1 SGDLS and CDR2 YYNGEE come from the germline V gene. This CDR3 is 15 amino acids long. Unmatched junction bases numbered 8, after V lost 4 bases and J lost 3 bases. CDR3 DNA: TGTGCCAGCAGCAGAATGGGACTAGCCTTCTACGAGCAGTACTTC. It yields the protein CASSRMGLAFYEQYF. Drawing the rest from reference TRBV9 and TRBJ2-7, the complete variable domain is DSGVTQTPKHLITATGQRVTLRCSPRSGDLSVYWYQQSLDQGLQFLIQYYNGEERAKGNILERFSAQQFPDLHSELNLSSLELGDSALYFCASSRMGLAFYEQYFGPGTRLTVT.

This chain joins TRBV6-6 and TRBJ1-1; TRBD1 might be the D (5 bases). Trimming left V 2 bases short and J 0 bases short, with 10 bases between. The germline CDR1 and CDR2 sequences are MNHNY and SVGAGI (reference sequence). This CDR3 contains 15 residues. The CDR3 here is CASSYEQALNTEAFF. The CDR3 nucleotides are TGTGCCAGCAGTTACGAACAGGCACTGAACACTGAAGCTTTCTTT.

V and J are TRBV29-1 and TRBJ1-3; possibly TRBD1 for D (6 bases). V was trimmed by 3 bases and J by 0 bases, leaving 9 bases between them. The CDR3 is 14 residues long. Germline V gene sequence: CDR1 SQVTM, CDR2 ANQGSEA. CDR3 in DNA: TGCAGCGTTGACGGGACAAGCTCTGGAAACACCATATATTTT. Translation: CSVDGTSSGNTIYF.

The chain has TRBV11-3 and TRBJ2-1, with D perhaps matching TRBD1 or TRBD2 (5 bases each). The CDR3 totals 12 residues. Germline CDR1 reads SGHNT; CDR2 reads YENEEA. V lost 1 base and J lost 12, with 10 bases in between. This CDR3 reads CASSLALGPQFF. CDR3 bases: TGTGCCAGCAGCTTAGCTCTGGGACCGCAGTTCTTC.

V usage is TRBV5-4 and J usage is TRBJ2-3; the D gene is possibly TRBD2 (6 bases). The ends were cut back, 1 base at V and 0 bases at J, with 6 bases in the middle. Germline lookup yields CDR1 SGHNT and CDR2 YYREEE (reference sequence). The CDR3 runs 14 residues. The CDR3 is CASSLSGSTDTQYF. The CDR3 DNA follows: TGTGCCAGCAGCTTGAGCGGGAGCACAGATACGCAGTATTTT.

V usage is TRBV30 and J usage is TRBJ2-7; 7 bases align to TRBD2. This CDR3 has 14 residues. Germline V gene lookup returns CDR1 GTSNPN and CDR2 SVGIG (reference sequence). V lost 1 base, J lost 3 bases, and 6 bases stayed unmatched. The CDR3 sequence is CAWSGGRGDYEQYF. The CDR3 DNA sequence: TGTGCCTGGAGTGGGGGCCGGGGGGACTACGAGCAGTACTTC.

The chain links TRBV5-6 to TRBJ1-6; D gene unclear. Per germline, CDR1 SGHDT and CDR2 YYEEEE. Trimming pared 0 bases from V and 9 bases from J, leaving 16 bases between. The CDR3 is 16 residues long. The CDR3 nucleotides are TGTGCCAGCAGCTTGGATTCTCGAACGGAGGGTTCACCCCTCCACTTT. It translates to CASSLDSRTEGSPLHF.

CDR3 nucleotide sequence: TGTGCCAGCAGTGCTCCGGGACAGGGTCTATACACCATATATTTT. It is translated as CASSAPGQGLYTIYF. J is TRBJ1-3 and V is TRBV6-5; 9 bases map to TRBD1. With 5 bases clipped from V and 8 bases from J, the junction kept 10 bases outside the gene matches. The CDR3 covers 15 residues. Germline V gives CDR1 MNHEY, CDR2 SVGAGI.

V and J are TRBV9 and TRBJ2-1; 7 nucleotides agree with TRBD2. Looked up from germline, CDR1 is SGDLS and CDR2 is YYNGEE. This CDR3 contains 17 residues. V lost 3 bases and J lost 3; bases outside the gene matches: 12. The CDR3 reads CASSAGASGTGYNEQFF. DNA for the CDR3: TGTGCCAGCAGCGCCGGAGCAAGCGGGACGGGCTACAATGAGCAGTTCTTC.

The chain recombines TRBV2 with TRBJ2-5, with D perhaps TRBD1 (5 bases). Germline CDR1 is SNHLY and CDR2 is FYNNEI. The CDR3 contains 14 residues. Trimming cost V 6 bases and J 5 bases, with 16 bases left between them. CDR3 nucleotides: TGTGCCAGCAGGAAGGGGCAGGCGGTGGAGACCCAGTACTTC. As protein: CASRKGQAVETQYF.

The rearrangement joins TRBV9 to TRBJ1-2; TRBD1 matches 11 bases. The J segment lost 7 bases and the V segment lost 0 bases, leaving 8 bases of the junction unmatched. This CDR3 contains 16 residues. The germline gives CDR1 SGDLS, CDR2 YYNGEE. DNA of the CDR3: TGTGCCAGCAGCGTAGCTGTTGGACAGGGGGCGCGTGGCTACACCTTC. It specifies CASSVAVGQGARGYTF.

The chain is built from TRBV6-6 and TRBJ1-1; D gene unclear. The length of the CDR3 is 15 residues. Trimming took 6 bases from V and 3 from J, leaving 17 bases between them. Germline V gene sequence: CDR1 MNHNY, CDR2 SVGAGI (reference sequence). The CDR3 nucleotides are TGTGCCAGCAGGTACCTACACCTACGGGACACTGAAGCTTTCTTT. The encoded protein is CASRYLHLRDTEAFF.

The V and J genes are TRBV10-3 and TRBJ1-1, with 8 bases matching TRBD1. This CDR3 is 16 amino acids long. The V segment lost 6 bases and the J segment 5 bases; nucleotides outside the gene matches: 14. CDR1 and CDR2 (germline): ENHRY, SYGVKD. The CDR3 DNA sequence: TGTGCCATCAGCGAAGGAACAGGGGGTGTGGTGACTGAAGCTTTCTTT. Translation: CAISEGTGGVVTEAFF.

This chain connects TRBV28 to TRBJ1-3, with unresolved D. Germline V lookup: CDR1 MDHEN, CDR2 SYDVKM. Trimming removed 5 bases at V and 2 bases at J, with 10 bases between. This CDR3 comprises 14 residues. CDR3 nucleotides: TGTGCCAGCAGTCCTCAGAGAGCTGGAAACACCATATATTTT. It is translated as CASSPQRAGNTIYF.

The genes are TRBV28 and TRBJ1-1; D remains unclear. The germline CDR1 and CDR2 sequences are MDHEN and SYDVKM. The CDR3 totals 12 residues. V was trimmed by 3 bases and J by 0 bases, leaving 2 bases between them. The CDR3 is CASSFLNTEAFF. The DNA of the CDR3 is TGTGCCAGCAGTTTCCTGAACACTGAAGCTTTCTTT.

This clone was counted a few times. The rearrangement joins TRBV18 to TRBJ2-2; D is undetermined. There are 15 residues in the CDR3. V was trimmed by 5 bases and J by 3 bases, leaving 13 bases between them. CDR1 and CDR2 from the germline V gene are KGHSH and LQKENI. This CDR3 reads CASSFSPLDTGELFF. The CDR3 DNA reads as TGTGCCAGCTCATTCAGTCCGTTAGACACCGGGGAGCTGTTTTTT.

V is TRBV2 and J is TRBJ1-1; 10 nucleotides match TRBD1. The CDR3 is made up of 14 amino acids. After removal of 8 bases from V and 7 bases from J, the junction contained 10 bases not matched to a gene. Germline V gives CDR1 SNHLY, CDR2 FYNNEI. The CDR3 sequence is CASLWDRGMGEAFF. The CDR3 DNA reads TGTGCCAGCCTCTGGGACAGGGGTATGGGTGAAGCTTTCTTT.

This sequence joins TRBV2 and TRBJ1-1; no firm D call. Trimming shortened V by 6 bases and J by 5 bases, and 16 bases separated the two germline ends. Germline values: CDR1 SNHLY, CDR2 FYNNEI. This CDR3 has 14 residues. The CDR3 nucleotides read TGTGCCAGCAGAGTTTTAGTCCCGGGGACTGAAGCTTTCTTT. The encoded protein is CASRVLVPGTEAFF.

V usage is TRBV7-9 and J usage is TRBJ2-5, with D uncertain. This CDR3 region has 14 residues. CDR1 is SEHNR, CDR2 FQNEAQ, per germline (reference sequence). The ends were cut back, 0 bases at V and 6 bases at J, with 11 bases in the middle. In nucleotides, the CDR3 is TGTGCCAGCAGCTTAGCGACGATGGGTAAGACCCAGTACTTC. It yields the protein CASSLATMGKTQYF.

The rearrangement joins TRBV7-2 to TRBJ1-2; D uncertain. The V gene lost 1 base and the J gene lost 2 bases, with 11 bases spanning the gap. The CDR3 loop spans 15 amino acids. Germline V gene lookup returns CDR1 SGHTA and CDR2 FQGNSA. CDR3 DNA sequence: TGTGCCAGCAGCTTAGTGAAGGGAGTGAACTATGGCTACACCTTC. Protein product: CASSLVKGVNYGYTF.